The sequence of this T cell receptor (beta chain) was determined in a study of blood T cell repertoires in COVID-19. Study information: COVID-19 samples, acute and convalescent, were from the United States, Italy and Spain. From T cells, B-cell-depleted T cells, or PBMCs came the material, which was cDNA or gDNA.

The germline CDR1 and CDR2 sequences are LNHDA and SQIVND (reference sequence). With 8 bases removed from V and 4 bases from J, the gap between germline ends came to 14 bases. The length of the CDR3 is 13 residues. Under the authors' procedure: Reference gene primer amplification yielded estimated nucleated cell counts. The method was immunoSEQ multiplex PCR; TCRdb's version includes in-frame clones alone and lacks a portion of them. V, J and clone size derive from that table, while D and trimming were established from the DNA sequence. The repertoire has approximately 130,000 clones, about 90% of them found once; the top ten carry about a sixth.

The sequence was collected from a woman aged 50 to 60 who had recovered from COVID-19. Sequences were obtained from peripheral blood. The chain couples TRBV19 to TRBJ1-2; unclear D gene. The DNA for the CDR3 is TGTGCCAGTTCCTATCGGGGTCTCTATGGCTACACCTTC. Amino acid sequence: CASSYRGLYGYTF.